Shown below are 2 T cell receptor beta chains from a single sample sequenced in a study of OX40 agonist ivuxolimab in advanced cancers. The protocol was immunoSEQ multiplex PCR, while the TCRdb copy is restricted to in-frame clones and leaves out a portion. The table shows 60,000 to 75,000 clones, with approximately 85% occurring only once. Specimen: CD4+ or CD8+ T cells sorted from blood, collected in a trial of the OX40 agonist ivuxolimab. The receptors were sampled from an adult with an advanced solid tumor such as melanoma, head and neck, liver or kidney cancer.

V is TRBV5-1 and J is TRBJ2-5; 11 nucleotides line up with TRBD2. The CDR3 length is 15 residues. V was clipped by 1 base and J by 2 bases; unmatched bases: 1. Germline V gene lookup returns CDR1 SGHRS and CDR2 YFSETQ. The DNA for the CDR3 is TGCGCCAGCAGCTTGACTAGCGGGGGACAAGAGACCCAGTACTTC. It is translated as CASSLTSGGQETQYF.

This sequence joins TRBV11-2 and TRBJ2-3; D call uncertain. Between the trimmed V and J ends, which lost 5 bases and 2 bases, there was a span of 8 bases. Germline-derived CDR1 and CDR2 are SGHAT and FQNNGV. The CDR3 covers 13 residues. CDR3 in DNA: TGTGCCAGCAGCCGCAGAGTCACAGATACGCAGTATTTT. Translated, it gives CASSRRVTDTQYF.